Shown below are 3 T cell receptor beta chains from a single sample sequenced in a study of cytomegalovirus exposure and HLA in healthy donors. PCR was performed using 60 Vbeta and 13 Jbeta primers. This table comes from immunoSEQ multiplex PCR, and its TCRdb copy is limited to in-frame clones, with some not included. The sample lists around 210,000 clones, around 82% occurring once. The material sequenced was PBMCs. Source of these receptors: a woman aged 30 to 39 in good health and CMV-seronegative.

The chain couples TRBV18 to TRBJ1-2; D is unclear. The CDR3 length is 13 residues. V was cut by 5 bases and J by 7 bases, with 14 bases left in between. Germline V gene sequence: CDR1 KGHSH, CDR2 LQKENI. CDR3 bases: TGTGCCAGCTCAGAGGAGAGACTTAGTGGCTACACCTTC. Protein product: CASSEERLSGYTF.

CDR3 amino acids: CASRRTGDQPQHF. Written as DNA, the CDR3 is TGTGCCAGCAGGCGGACAGGGGATCAGCCCCAGCATTTT. The J gene is TRBJ1-5, the V gene TRBV2; 9 nucleotides line up with TRBD1. Germline trimming cut 6 bases from V and 5 bases from J; bases unmatched to any gene: 2. Germline V CDR1 and CDR2: SNHLY, FYNNEI. The CDR3 extends over 13 amino acids.

This chain joins TRBV7-4 and TRBJ2-7; perhaps TRBD2 as D (6 bases). In germline, CDR1 is SGHVT, CDR2 SQSDAQ. V was clipped by 0 bases and J by 4 bases, with 16 bases between them. The CDR3 runs 16 residues. CDR3 sequence: CASSLAWIWRVYEQYF. DNA of the CDR3: TGTGCCAGCAGCTTAGCATGGATCTGGAGGGTTTACGAGCAGTACTTC.